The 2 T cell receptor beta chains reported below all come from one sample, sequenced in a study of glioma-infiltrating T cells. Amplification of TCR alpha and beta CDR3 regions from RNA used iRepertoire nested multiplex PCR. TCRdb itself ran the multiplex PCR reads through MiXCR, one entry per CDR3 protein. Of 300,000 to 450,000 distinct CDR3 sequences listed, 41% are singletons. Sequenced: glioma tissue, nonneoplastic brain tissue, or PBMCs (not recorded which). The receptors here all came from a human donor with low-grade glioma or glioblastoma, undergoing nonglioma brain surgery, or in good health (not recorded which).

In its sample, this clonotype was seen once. The CDR3 DNA reads TGTGCCAGCAGTTTAATCAGGGCTGCTGGGGCCAACGTCCTGACTTTC. The encoded protein is CASSLIRAAGANVLTF. This chain joins TRBV27 and TRBJ2-6; tentatively, D is TRBD1 (5 bases). The CDR3 is 16 amino acids. CDR1 MNHEY and CDR2 SMNVEV come from the germline V gene (reference sequence). With 2 bases removed from V and 2 bases from J, the gap between germline ends came to 10 bases.

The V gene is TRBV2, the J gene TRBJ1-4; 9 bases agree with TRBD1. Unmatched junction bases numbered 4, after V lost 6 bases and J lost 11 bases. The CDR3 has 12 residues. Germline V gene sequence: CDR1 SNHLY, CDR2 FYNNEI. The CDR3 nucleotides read TGTGCCAGCAGGCCTGACAGGGGGAAACTGTTTTTT. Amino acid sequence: CASRPDRGKLFF.